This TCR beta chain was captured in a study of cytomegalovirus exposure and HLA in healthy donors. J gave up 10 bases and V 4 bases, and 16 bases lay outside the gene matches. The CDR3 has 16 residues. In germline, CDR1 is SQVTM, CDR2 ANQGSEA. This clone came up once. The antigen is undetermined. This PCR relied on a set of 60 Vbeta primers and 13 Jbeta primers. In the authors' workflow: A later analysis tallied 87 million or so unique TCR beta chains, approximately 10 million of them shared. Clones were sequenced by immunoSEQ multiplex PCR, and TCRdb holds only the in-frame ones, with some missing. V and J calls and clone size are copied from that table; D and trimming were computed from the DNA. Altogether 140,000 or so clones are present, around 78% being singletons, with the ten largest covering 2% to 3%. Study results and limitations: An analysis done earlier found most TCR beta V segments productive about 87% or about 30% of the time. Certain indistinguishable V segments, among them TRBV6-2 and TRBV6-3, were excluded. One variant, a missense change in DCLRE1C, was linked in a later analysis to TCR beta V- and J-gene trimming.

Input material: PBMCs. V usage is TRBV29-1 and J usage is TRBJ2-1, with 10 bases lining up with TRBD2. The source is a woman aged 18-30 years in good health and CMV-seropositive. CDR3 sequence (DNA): TGCAGCGTTGGGGGGGGTGGGGCTAGCGGGGGTGACGAGCAGTTCTTC. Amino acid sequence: CSVGGGGASGGDEQFF.